The entry below gives a single TCR beta chain sequence along with its context. The CD8+ and CD4+ T cells were negatively isolated, with the TEMRA cells enriched by FACS. These data belong to a study of CD8 T cells in Susac syndrome. This CDR3 contains 14 residues. V shed 2 bases and J shed 0 bases, with 4 bases lying between them. Per the germline V gene, CDR1 is KGHDR and CDR2 is SFDVKD. Random hexamers were used to reverse transcribe the RNA input (about 0.5 to 1 ug). Coverage of TCR beta CDR3 amplification by immunoSEQ multiplex PCR extended to 54 Vbeta and 13 Jbeta. One entry per CDR3 protein results from TCRdb running MiXCR on the immunoSEQ multiplex PCR reads. The table shows 150,000 to 250,000 distinct CDR3 sequences, with over 90% occurring only once.

Sample: CD4+ T cells from PBMCs. This receptor was taken from a human donor with multiple sclerosis. The rearrangement links TRBV24-1 to TRBJ2-1; D not certain. The CDR3 reads CATSDWDSYNEQFF. CDR3 bases: TGTGCCACCAGTGATTGGGACTCCTACAATGAGCAGTTCTTC.